The clone carrying this T cell receptor (beta chain) was observed a few times. Its antigen is still unknown. The sample originates from a study of post-analysis software for immune sequencing data. Study as a whole: Secondary progressive, relapsing-remitting and progressive-relapsing multiple sclerosis were among the included disease courses.

The authors incorporated unique molecular identifiers into the TCR beta cDNA libraries. In TCRdb, the PCR reads were re-called with MiXCR into one record per CDR3 protein. The repertoire consists of 750,000 to 900,000 distinct CDR3 sequences, with about half occurring once and the leading ten covering roughly 4.5%. Study-wide points: Controls had significantly higher normalized Chao1 diversity than multiple sclerosis patients.

Sequenced: blood. The sequence was collected from a girl aged 10-17 years with multiple sclerosis.

The DNA of the CDR3 is TGTGCCAGCAGGCATAGCAGGAGCTCTGGGGCCAACGTCCTGACTTTC. Amino acid sequence: CASRHSRSSGANVLTF. The chain combines TRBV6-5 with TRBJ2-6; D is unresolved. Germline CDR1 reads MNHEY; CDR2 reads SVGAGI. The CDR3 is 16 residues long. With 6 bases removed from V and 0 bases from J, the gap between germline ends came to 12 bases.